This T cell receptor beta chain was captured by sequencing in a study of T-cell reconstitution after alpha-beta-depleted transplantation in children. The study's findings and limits: Several patients had high TCRbeta diversity at day 60; it came from surviving recipient T cells and thymic progenitors. Most T-cell counts and diversity one year after the transplant came from T cells that were newly produced. Approximately two months post-transplant, alpha-beta T cells reportedly originated from several hundred expanded graft clones.

On this clonotype itself: What it binds is unknown.

Trimming removed 0 bases from V and 0 bases from J, with 10 bases in between. CDR1 is SGHRS, CDR2 YFSETQ, per germline. The CDR3 runs to 15 residues. A library of TCRbeta sequences, prepared with unique molecular identifiers, was generated. TCRdb redid the calling of the PCR reads with MiXCR, one entry per CDR3 protein. The data contain 500,000 to 600,000 distinct CDR3 sequences, more than 20% of them singletons. The sequences come from PBMCs, collected before TCRalphabeta/CD19-depleted stem cell transplant. This sequence originates from a boy under two years old with Wiskott-Aldrich syndrome, due to receive a stem cell transplant. The J gene is TRBJ2-7, the V gene TRBV5-1; tentative D call: TRBD1 (5 bases). CDR3 in amino acids: CASSLDPGPSYEQYF. CDR3 nucleotides: TGCGCCAGCAGCTTGGACCCAGGGCCCTCCTACGAGCAGTACTTC.